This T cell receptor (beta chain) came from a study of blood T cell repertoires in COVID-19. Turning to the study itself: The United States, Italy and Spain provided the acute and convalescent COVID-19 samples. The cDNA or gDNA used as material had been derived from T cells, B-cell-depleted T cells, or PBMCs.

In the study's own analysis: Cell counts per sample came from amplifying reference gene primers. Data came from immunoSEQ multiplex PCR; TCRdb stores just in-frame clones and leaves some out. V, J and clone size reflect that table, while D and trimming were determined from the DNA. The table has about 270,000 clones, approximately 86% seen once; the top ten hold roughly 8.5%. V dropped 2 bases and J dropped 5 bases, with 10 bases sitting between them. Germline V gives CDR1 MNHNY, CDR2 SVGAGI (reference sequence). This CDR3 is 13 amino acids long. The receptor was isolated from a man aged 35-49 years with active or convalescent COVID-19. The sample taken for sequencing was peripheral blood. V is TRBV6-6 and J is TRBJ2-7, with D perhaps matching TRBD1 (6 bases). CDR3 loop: CASSYVQGNEQYF. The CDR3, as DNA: TGTGCCAGCAGTTACGTACAGGGTAACGAGCAGTACTTC.